These T cell receptor beta chains were read from a single sample in a study of shared clonotypes between healthy human individuals. TCRdb's copy holds only in-frame clones and misses some; the assay was immunoSEQ multiplex PCR. This table has fewer than 130,000 clones, roughly 70% appearing once. The specimen sequenced was memory CD8+ T cells sorted from blood. Receptor source: a woman in her 30s in good health. Each CDR3 is given with its conserved first and last residue. D genes are given only for firm matches. Size values are once, few and many counts, or a class for expanded clones, and some rows have none.

- | TRBJ1-5 | 16 | TRBV4-2 | - | TGTGCCAGCAGCCAAGAAGCCGGGGACGGGCATCAGCCCCAGCATTTT | CASSQEAGDGHQPQHF
- | TRBJ1-2 | 13 | TRBV30 | - | TGTGCCTGGGGACAGAGCCCATCCTATGGCTACACCTTC | CAWGQSPSYGYTF
- | TRBJ2-2 | 15 | TRBV7-2 | - | TGTGCCAGCAGCTTAGATTGGGGCCCGGCCGGGGAGCTGTTTTTT | CASSLDWGPAGELFF
- | TRBJ1-1 | 15 | TRBV25-1 | many | TGTGCCAGCAGTGAGGTTCGCAGGGGGAACACTGAAGCTTTCTTT | CASSEVRRGNTEAFF
- | TRBJ2-7 | 15 | TRBV28 | many | TGTGCCAGCAGTTTTGGCCCTGGCGAGGGGCGAGAGCAGTACTTC | CASSFGPGEGREQYF
TRBD2 | TRBJ2-7 | 15 | TRBV7-9 | once | TGTGCCAGCAGCTTAGTGGGGAGGGCCTTCAACGAGCAGTACTTC | CASSLVGRAFNEQYF
- | TRBJ2-2 | 13 | TRBV28 | once | TGTGCCAGCAGTTTATTCGCCACCGGGGAGCTGTTTTTT | CASSLFATGELFF
- | TRBJ1-4 | 14 | TRBV2 | - | TGTGCCAGCAGTCGGGACCCCGGGAATGAAAAACTGTTTTTT | CASSRDPGNEKLFF
TRBD2 | TRBJ2-2 | 12 | TRBV6-6 | few | TGTGCCAGCTACGGGAGGCGGGGGGAGCTGTTTTTT | CASYGRRGELFF
TRBD2 | TRBJ2-2 | 16 | TRBV7-6 | - | TGTGCCAGCAGCTCTCCACTAGCGGAGAACACCGGGGAGCTGTTTTTT | CASSSPLAENTGELFF
- | TRBJ1-5 | 13 | TRBV18 | - | TGTGCCAGCTCACTATTCGAGTATCAGCCCCAGCATTTT | CASSLFEYQPQHF
- | TRBJ1-5 | 16 | TRBV4-1 | once | TGCGCCAGCAGCCAAGATCCCCTAACTAGCAATCAGCCCCAGCATTTT | CASSQDPLTSNQPQHF
TRBD1 | TRBJ2-7 | 17 | TRBV6-1 | - | TGTGCCAGCAGTGAAGCGCTAACCGGGACAGGGACCTACGAGCAGTACTTC | CASSEALTGTGTYEQYF
TRBD2 | TRBJ2-5 | 15 | TRBV5-1 | - | TGCGCCAGCAGCTCCTCCGGGGTACTAGCGGGGACGGAGTACTTC | CASSSSGVLAGTEYF
TRBD1 | TRBJ1-4 | 14 | TRBV7-2 | - | TGTGCCAGCAGCCGAGGACAGGGGAACGAAAAACTGTTTTTT | CASSRGQGNEKLFF
- | TRBJ2-3 | 15 | TRBV27 | - | TGTGCCAGCAGTCCAGGGTTCACTAGCACAGATACGCAGTATTTT | CASSPGFTSTDTQYF
TRBD2 | TRBJ2-3 | 15 | TRBV28 | - | TGTGCCAGCAGTCACAGGGGACTAGCATCCGATACGCAGTATTTT | CASSHRGLASDTQYF
TRBD1 | TRBJ2-7 | 16 | TRBV7-8 | - | TGTGCCAGCAGCTCCGACTGGGTGACAGGGATTTACGAGCAGTACTTC | CASSSDWVTGIYEQYF
- | TRBJ2-1 | 11 | TRBV27 | - | TGTGCCAGAGTCAGCTTCAATGAGCAGTTCTTC | CARVSFNEQFF
TRBD2 | TRBJ2-5 | 15 | TRBV9 | - | TGTGCCAGCAGCGTAGCGCGAGCGGGAGAAGAGACCCAGTACTTC | CASSVARAGEETQYF
- | TRBJ1-5 | 13 | TRBV7-9 | - | TGTGCCAGCAGCTTGTTTGACGGAAAGCCCCAGCATTTT | CASSLFDGKPQHF
- | TRBJ1-1 | 16 | TRBV6-5 | - | TGTGCCAGCAGTTACTCGAATTTCAGGATGAACACTGAAGCTTTCTTT | CASSYSNFRMNTEAFF
- | TRBJ1-2 | 14 | TRBV19 | few | TGTGCCAGTAGTGACGTCGGGGAGAACTATGGCTACACCTTC | CASSDVGENYGYTF
- | TRBJ2-5 | 16 | TRBV6-1 | many | TGTGCCAGCAGTGAAGCGCAGGGCCAGGGCGGGGAGACCCAGTACTTC | CASSEAQGQGGETQYF
- | TRBJ1-1 | 17 | TRBV19 | - | TGTGCCAGTAGTATTAAAGCGGGACATGTCATGAACACTGAAGCTTTCTTT | CASSIKAGHVMNTEAFF
TRBD2 | TRBJ2-3 | 16 | TRBV29-1 | - | TGCAGCGCGACTAGCGGGATCCTACCCCCCACAGATACGCAGTATTTT | CSATSGILPPTDTQYF